This T cell receptor (beta chain) was retrieved from a study of T cell repertoires in cytomegalovirus infection. This clonotype was recorded at least ten times. Trimming shortened V by 2 bases and J by 7 bases, and 3 bases separated the two germline ends. CDR3 length equals 12 residues. Germline V gene lookup returns CDR1 SGHTA and CDR2 FQGNSA. TCRdb re-called the reads through MiXCR, storing one row per CDR3 protein. The sample carries under 200,000 distinct CDR3 sequences, approximately 9.7% recorded once. V and J are TRBV7-2 and TRBJ1-6, with D uncertain. Sequencing was performed on PBMCs. This receptor was obtained from a human donor in good health (CMV status not recorded). Some clones in this sample may be carry-over from other donors' samples. Written as DNA, the CDR3 is TGTGCCAGCAGCTTATTCAATTCACCCCTCCACTTT. It yields the protein CASSLFNSPLHF.